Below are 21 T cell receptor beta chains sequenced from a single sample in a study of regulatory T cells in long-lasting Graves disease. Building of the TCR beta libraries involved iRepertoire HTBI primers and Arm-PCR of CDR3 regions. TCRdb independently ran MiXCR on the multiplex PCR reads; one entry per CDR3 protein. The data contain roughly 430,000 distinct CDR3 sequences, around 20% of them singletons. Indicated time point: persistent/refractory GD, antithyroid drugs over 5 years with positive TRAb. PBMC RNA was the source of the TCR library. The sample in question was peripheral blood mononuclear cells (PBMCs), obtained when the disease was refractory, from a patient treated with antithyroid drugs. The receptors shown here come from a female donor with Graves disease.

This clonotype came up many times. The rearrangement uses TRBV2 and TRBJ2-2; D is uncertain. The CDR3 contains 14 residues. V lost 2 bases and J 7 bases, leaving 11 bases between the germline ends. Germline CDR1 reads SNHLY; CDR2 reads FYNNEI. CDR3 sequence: CASSERRTVGELFF. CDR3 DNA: TGTGCCAGCAGTGAACGTAGGACCGTCGGGGAGCTGTTTTTT.

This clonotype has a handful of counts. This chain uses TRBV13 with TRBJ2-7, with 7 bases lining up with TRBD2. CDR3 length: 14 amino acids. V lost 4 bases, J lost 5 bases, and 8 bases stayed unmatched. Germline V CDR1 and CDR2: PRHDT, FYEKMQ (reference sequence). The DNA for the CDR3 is TGTGCCAGCAGCTCCCGGGACTATACCCACGAGCAGTACTTC. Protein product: CASSSRDYTHEQYF.

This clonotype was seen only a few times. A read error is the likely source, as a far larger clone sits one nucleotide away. CDR3 bases: TGTGCCAGCAGCTCGGGACTAGCGGGAAGGGAGACCCAGTACTTC. Its translation is CASSSGLAGRETQYF. This chain uses TRBV11-2 with TRBJ2-5; 13 positions match TRBD2. The CDR3 covers 15 residues. Losses at the gene ends were 4 bases for V and 5 bases for J; bases not matched to a gene: 4. Germline-derived CDR1 and CDR2 are SGHAT and FQNNGV.

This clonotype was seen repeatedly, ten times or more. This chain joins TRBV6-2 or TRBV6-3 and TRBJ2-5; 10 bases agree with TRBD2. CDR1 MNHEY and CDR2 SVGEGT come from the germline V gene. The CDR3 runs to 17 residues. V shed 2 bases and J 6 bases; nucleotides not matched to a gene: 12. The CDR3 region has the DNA TGTGCCAGCAGTTACCGGCGGGTGGCTAGCGGGAGCCAGACCCAGTACTTC. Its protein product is CASSYRRVASGSQTQYF.

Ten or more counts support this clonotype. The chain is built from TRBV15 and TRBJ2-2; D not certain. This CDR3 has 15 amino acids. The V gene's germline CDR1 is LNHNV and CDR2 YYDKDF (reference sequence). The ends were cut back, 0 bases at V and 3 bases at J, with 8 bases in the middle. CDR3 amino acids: CATSRDAAYTGELFF. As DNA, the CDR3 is TGTGCCACCAGCAGAGACGCTGCATACACCGGGGAGCTGTTTTTT.

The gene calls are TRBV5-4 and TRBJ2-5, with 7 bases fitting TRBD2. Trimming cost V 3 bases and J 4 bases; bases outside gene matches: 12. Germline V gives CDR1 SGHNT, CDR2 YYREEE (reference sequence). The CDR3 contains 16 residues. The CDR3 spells CASSSPSERGGETQYF. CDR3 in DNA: TGTGCCAGCAGCTCCCCCAGCGAGCGGGGAGGAGAGACCCAGTACTTC.

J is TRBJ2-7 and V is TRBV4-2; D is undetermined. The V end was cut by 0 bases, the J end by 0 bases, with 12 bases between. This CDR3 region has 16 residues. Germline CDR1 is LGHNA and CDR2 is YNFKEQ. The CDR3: CASSQDLGPSSYEQYF. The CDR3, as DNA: TGTGCCAGCAGCCAAGATCTCGGACCTAGCTCCTACGAGCAGTACTTC.

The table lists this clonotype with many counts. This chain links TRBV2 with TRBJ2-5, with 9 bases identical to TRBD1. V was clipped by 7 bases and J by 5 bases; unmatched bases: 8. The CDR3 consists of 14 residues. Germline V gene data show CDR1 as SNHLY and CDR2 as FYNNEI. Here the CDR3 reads CASKLGQGWETQYF. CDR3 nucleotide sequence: TGTGCCAGCAAGCTGGGACAGGGATGGGAGACCCAGTACTTC.

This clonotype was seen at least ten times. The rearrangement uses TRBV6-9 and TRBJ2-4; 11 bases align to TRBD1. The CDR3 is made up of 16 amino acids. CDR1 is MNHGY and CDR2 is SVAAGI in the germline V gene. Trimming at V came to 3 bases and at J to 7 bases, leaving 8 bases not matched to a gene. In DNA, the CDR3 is TGTGCCAGCAGTTACGGGACAGGGGGTATGTGGAACATTCAGTACTTC. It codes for CASSYGTGGMWNIQYF.

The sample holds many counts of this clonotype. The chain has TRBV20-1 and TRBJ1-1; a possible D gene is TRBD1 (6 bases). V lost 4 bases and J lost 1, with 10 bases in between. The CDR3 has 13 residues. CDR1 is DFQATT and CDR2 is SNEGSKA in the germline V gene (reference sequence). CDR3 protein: CSATRTENTEAFF. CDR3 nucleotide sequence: TGCAGTGCTACAAGGACAGAGAACACTGAAGCTTTCTTT.

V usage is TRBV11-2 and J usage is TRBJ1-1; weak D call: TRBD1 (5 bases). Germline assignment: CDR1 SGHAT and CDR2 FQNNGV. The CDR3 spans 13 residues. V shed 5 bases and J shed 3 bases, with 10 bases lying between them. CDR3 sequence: CASSATGDTEAFF. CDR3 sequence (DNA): TGTGCCAGCAGCGCCACGGGGGACACTGAAGCTTTCTTT.

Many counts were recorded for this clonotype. Here the CDR3 DNA reads TGTGCCAGCAGTTTATCATCGGGACCGAACACCGGGGAGCTGTTTTTT. It codes for CASSLSSGPNTGELFF. The rearrangement uses TRBV28 and TRBJ2-2; D is possibly TRBD1 or TRBD2 (5 bases each). The germline V and J ends were trimmed by 1 base and 0 bases, with 9 bases remaining between them. There are 16 residues in the CDR3. Germline V gene lookup returns CDR1 MDHEN and CDR2 SYDVKM.

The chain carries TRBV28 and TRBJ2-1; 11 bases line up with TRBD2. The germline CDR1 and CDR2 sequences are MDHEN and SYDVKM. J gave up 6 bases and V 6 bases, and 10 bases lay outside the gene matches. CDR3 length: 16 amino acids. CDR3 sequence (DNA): TGTGCCAGCAGATACACACTAGCGGGAGTTTCCAATGAGCAGTTCTTC. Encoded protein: CASRYTLAGVSNEQFF. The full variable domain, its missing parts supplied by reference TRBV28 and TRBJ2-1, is DVKVTQSSRYLVKRTGEKVFLECVQDMDHENMFWYRQDPGLGLRLIYFSYDVKMKEKGDIPEGYSVSREKKERFSLILESASTNQTSMYLCASRYTLAGVSNEQFFGPGTRLTVL.

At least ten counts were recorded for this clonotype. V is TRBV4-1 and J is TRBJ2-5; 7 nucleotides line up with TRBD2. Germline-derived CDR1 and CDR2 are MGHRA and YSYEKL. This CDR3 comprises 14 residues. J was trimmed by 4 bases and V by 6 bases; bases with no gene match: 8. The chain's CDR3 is CASSPGGEGETQYF. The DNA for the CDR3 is TGCGCCAGCAGTCCGGGGGGAGAGGGAGAGACCCAGTACTTC.

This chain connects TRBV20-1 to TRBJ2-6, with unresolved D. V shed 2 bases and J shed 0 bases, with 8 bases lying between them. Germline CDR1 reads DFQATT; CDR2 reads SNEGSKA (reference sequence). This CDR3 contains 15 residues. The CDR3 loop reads CSARPGLSGANVLTF. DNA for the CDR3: TGCAGTGCTAGACCGGGCCTCTCTGGGGCCAACGTCCTGACTTTC.

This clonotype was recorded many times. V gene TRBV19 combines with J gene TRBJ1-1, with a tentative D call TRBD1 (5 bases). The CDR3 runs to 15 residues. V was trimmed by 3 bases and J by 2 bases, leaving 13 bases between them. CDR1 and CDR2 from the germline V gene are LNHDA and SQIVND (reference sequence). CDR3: CASSIGHTGNTEAFF. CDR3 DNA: TGTGCCAGTAGTATCGGACATACAGGAAACACTGAAGCTTTCTTT.

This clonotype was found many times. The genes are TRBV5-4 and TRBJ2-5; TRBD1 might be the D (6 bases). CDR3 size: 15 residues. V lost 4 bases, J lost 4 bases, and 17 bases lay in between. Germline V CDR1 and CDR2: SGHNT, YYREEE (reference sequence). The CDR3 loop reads CASSPFSQGRETQYF. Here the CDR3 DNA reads TGTGCCAGCAGCCCGTTCTCACAGGGACGAGAGACCCAGTACTTC.

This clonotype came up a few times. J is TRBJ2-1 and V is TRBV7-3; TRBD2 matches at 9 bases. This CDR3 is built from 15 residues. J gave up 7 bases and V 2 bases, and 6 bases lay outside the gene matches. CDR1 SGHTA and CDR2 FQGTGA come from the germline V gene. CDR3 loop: CASSLAGGTGNEQFF. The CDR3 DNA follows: TGTGCCAGCAGCTTAGCGGGAGGGACGGGGAATGAGCAGTTCTTC. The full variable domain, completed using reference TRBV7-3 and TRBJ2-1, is GAGVSQTPSNKVTEKGKYVELRCDPISGHTALYWYRQSLGQGPEFLIYFQGTGAADDSGLPNDRFFAVRPEGSVSTLKIQRTERGDSAVYLCASSLAGGTGNEQFFGPGTRLTVL.

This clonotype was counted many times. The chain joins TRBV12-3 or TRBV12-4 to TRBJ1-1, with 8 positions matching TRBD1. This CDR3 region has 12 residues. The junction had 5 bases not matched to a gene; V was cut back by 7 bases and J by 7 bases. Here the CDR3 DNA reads TGTGCCAGCACGGCAGGGGGCGGTGAAGCTTTCTTT. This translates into CASTAGGGEAFF.

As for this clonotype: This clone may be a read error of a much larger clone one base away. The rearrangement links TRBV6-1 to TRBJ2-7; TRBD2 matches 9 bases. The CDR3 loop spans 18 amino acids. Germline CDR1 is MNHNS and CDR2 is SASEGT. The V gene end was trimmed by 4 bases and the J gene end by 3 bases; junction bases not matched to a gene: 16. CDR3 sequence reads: CASSGTASGNPIFYEQYF. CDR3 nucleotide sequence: TGTGCCAGCAGTGGAACGGCTAGCGGGAACCCAATATTCTACGAGCAGTACTTC.

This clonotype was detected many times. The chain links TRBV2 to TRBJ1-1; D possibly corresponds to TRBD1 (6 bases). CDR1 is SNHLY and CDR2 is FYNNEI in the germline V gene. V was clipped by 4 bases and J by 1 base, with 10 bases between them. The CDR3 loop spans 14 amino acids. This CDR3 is CASSARGGNTEAFF. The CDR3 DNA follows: TGTGCCAGCAGTGCACGAGGGGGGAACACTGAAGCTTTCTTT.